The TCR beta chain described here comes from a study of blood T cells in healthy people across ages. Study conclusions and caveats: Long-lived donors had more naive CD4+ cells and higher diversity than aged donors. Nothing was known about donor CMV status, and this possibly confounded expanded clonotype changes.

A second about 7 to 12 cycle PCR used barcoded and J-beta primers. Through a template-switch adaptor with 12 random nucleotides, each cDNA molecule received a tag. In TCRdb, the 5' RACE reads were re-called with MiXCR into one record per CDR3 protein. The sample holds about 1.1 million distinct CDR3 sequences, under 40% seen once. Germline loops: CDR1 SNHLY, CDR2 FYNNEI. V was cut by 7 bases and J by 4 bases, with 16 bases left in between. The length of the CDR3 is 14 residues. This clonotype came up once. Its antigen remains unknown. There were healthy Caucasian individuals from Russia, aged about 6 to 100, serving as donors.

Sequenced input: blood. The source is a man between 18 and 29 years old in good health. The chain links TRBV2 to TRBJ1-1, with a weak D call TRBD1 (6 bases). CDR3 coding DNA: TGTGCCAGCACCCCACAGGGTATGGGCACTGAAGCTTTCTTT. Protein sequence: CASTPQGMGTEAFF.